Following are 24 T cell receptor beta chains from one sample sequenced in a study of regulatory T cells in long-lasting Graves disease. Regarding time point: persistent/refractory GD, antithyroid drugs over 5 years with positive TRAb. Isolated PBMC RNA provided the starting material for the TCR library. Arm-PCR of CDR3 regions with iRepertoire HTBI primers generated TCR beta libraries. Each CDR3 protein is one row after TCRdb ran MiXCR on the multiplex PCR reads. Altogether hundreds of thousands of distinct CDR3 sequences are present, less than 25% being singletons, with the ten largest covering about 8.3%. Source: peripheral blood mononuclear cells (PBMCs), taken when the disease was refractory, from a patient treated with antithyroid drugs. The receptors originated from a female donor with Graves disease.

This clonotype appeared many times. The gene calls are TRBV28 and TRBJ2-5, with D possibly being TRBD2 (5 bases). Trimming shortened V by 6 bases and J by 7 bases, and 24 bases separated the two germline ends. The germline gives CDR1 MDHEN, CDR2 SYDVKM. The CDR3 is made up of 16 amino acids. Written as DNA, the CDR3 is TGTGCCAGCAGCCCAGACCAAGGACTGGGATTGGGGACCCAGTACTTC. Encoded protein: CASSPDQGLGLGTQYF.

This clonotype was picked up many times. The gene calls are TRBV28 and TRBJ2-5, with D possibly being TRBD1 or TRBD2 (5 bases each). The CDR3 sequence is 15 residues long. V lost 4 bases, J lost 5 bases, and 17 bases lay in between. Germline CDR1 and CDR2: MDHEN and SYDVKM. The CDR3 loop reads CASSSIGTRSETQYF. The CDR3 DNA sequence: TGTGCCAGCAGTTCTATCGGGACCAGGTCGGAGACCCAGTACTTC.

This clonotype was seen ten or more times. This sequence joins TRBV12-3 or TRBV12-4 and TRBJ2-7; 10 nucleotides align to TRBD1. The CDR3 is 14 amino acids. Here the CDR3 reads CATRPGTGAVEQYF. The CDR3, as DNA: TGTGCTACCCGACCCGGGACAGGGGCCGTCGAGCAGTACTTC.

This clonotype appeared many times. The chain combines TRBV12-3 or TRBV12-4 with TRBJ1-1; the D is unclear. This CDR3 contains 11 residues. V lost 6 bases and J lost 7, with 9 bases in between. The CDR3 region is CASSVGVEAFF. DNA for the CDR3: TGTGCCAGCAGCGTCGGTGTTGAAGCTTTCTTT.

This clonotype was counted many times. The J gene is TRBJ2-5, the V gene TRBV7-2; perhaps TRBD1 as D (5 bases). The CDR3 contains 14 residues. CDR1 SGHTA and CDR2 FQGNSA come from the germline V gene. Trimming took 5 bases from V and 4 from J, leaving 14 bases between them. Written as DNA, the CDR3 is TGTGCCAGCAGCCACCGCAGGGTGGGAGAGACCCAGTACTTC. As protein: CASSHRRVGETQYF.

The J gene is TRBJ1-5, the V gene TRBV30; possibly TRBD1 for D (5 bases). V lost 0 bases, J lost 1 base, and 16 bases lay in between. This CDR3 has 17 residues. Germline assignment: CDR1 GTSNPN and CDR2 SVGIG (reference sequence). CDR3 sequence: CAWSVRGRVGSNQPQHF. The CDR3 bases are TGTGCCTGGAGTGTTAGGGGTAGGGTTGGGAGCAATCAGCCCCAGCATTTT.

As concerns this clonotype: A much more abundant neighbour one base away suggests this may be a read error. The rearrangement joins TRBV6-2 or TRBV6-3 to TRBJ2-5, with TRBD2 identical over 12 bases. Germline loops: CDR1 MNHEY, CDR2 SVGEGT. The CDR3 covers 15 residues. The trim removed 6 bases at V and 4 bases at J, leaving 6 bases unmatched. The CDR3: CASSRPGLAGETQYF. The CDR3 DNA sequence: TGTGCCAGCAGCCGACCGGGACTAGCGGGAGAGACCCAGTACTTC.

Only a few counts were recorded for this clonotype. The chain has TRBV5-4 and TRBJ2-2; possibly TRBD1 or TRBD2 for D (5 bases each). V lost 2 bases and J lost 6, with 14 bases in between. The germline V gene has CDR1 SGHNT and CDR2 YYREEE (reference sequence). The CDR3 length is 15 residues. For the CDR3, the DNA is TGTGCCAGCAGCTTAGCGTTCCGGGGCCCCGGGGAGCTGTTTTTT. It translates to CASSLAFRGPGELFF.

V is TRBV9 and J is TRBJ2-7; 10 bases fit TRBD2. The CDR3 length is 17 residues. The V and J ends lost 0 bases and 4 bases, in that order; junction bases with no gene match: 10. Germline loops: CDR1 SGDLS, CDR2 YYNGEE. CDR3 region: CASSVAAGGPGLYEQYF. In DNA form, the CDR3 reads TGTGCCAGCAGCGTAGCAGCGGGAGGGCCAGGCTTGTACGAGCAGTACTTC.

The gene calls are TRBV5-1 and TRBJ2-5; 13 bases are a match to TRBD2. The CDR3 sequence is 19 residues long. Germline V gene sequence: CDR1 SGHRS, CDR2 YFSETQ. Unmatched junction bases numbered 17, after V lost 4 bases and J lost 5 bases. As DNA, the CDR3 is TGCGCCAGCAGCCACCCCCGACTAGCGGGAGGAGGGCCGTCGGAGACCCAGTACTTC. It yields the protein CASSHPRLAGGGPSETQYF. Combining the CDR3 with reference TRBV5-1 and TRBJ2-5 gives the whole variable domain KAGVTQTPRYLIKTRGQQVTLSCSPISGHRSVSWYQQTPGQGLQFLFEYFSETQRNKGNFPGRFSGRQFSNSRSEMNVSTLELGDSALYLCASSHPRLAGGGPSETQYFGPGTRLLVL.

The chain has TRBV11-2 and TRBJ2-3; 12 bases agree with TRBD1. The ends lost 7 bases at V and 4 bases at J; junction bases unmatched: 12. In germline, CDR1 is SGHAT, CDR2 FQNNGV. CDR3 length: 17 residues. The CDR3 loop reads CASTNSPGQGASDTQYF. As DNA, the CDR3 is TGTGCCAGCACCAATTCTCCGGGACAGGGGGCGTCAGATACGCAGTATTTT.

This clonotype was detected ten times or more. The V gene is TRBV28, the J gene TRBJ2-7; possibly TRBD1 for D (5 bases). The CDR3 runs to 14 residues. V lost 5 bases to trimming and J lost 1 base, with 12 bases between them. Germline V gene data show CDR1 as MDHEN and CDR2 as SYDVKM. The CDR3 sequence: CASSHSTDSYEQYF. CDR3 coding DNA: TGTGCCAGCAGTCACTCGACAGATTCCTACGAGCAGTACTTC.

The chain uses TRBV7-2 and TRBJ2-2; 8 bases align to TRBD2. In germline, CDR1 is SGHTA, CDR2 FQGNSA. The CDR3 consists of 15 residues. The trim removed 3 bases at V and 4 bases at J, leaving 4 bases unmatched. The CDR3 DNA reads TGTGCCAGCAGCTTGAGAGCGGGAGCCACCGGGGAGCTGTTTTTT. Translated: CASSLRAGATGELFF. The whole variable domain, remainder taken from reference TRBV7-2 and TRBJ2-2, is GAGVSQSPSNKVTEKGKDVELRCDPISGHTALYWYRQSLGQGLEFLIYFQGNSAPDKSGLPSDRFSAERTGGSVSTLTIQRTQQEDSAVYLCASSLRAGATGELFFGEGSRLTVL.

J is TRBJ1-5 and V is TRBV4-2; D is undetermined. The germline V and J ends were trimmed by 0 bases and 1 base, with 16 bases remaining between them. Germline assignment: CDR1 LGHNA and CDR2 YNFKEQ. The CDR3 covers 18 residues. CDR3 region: CASSQDGLRVASNQPQHF. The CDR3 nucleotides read TGTGCCAGCAGCCAAGATGGGTTGCGGGTCGCGAGCAATCAGCCCCAGCATTTT.

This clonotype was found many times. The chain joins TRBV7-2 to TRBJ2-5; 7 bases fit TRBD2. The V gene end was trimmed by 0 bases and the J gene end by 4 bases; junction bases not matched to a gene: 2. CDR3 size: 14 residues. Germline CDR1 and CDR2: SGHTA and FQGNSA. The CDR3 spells CASSLAGEGETQYF. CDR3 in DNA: TGTGCCAGCAGCTTAGCAGGGGAGGGAGAGACCCAGTACTTC.

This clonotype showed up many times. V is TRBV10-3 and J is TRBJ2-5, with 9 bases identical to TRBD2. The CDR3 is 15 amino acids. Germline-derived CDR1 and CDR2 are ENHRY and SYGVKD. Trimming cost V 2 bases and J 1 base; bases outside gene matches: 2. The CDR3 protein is CAISEASGTQETQYF. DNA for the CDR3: TGTGCCATCAGTGAGGCTAGCGGGACCCAAGAGACCCAGTACTTC.

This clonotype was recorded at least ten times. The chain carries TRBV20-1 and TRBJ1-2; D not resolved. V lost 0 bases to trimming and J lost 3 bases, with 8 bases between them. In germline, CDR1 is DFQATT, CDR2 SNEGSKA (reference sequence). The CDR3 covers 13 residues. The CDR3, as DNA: TGCAGTGCTAGAGAGAAGGATTACTATGGCTACACCTTC. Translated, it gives CSAREKDYYGYTF.

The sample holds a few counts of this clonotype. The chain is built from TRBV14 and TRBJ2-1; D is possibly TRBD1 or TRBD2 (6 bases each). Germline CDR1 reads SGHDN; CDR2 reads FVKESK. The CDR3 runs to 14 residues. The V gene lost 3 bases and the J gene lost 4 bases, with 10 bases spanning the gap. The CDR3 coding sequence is TGTGCCAGCAGCCATCTAGGGGGGTACAATGAGCAGTTCTTC. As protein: CASSHLGGYNEQFF.

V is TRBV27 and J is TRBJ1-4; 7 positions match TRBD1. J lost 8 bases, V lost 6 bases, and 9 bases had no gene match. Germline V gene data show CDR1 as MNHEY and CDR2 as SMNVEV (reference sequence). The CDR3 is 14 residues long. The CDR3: CASSLSGTAEKLFF. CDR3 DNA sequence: TGTGCCAGCAGCCTCTCCGGGACAGCAGAAAAACTGTTTTTT.

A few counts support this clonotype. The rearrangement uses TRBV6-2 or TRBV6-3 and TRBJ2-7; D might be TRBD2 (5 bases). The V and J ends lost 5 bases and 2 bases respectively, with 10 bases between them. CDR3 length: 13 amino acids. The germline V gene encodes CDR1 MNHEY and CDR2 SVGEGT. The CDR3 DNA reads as TGTGCCAGCAGTGCCGGGATTGCCTACGAGCAGTACTTC. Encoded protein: CASSAGIAYEQYF.

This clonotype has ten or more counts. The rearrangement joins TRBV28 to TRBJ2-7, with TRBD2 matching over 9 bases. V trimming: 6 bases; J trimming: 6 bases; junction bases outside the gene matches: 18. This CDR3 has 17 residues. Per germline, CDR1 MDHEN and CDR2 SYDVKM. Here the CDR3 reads CASRMVAAGGPFLEQYF. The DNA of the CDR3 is TGTGCCAGCAGAATGGTTGCGGCGGGAGGGCCTTTCCTCGAGCAGTACTTC.

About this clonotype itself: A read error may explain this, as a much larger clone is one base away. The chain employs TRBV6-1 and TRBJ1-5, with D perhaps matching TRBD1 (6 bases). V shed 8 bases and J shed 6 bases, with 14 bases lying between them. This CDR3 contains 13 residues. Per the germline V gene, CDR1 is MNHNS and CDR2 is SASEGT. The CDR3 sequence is CASVRGPRQPQHF. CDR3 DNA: TGTGCCAGCGTTCGGGGGCCACGTCAGCCCCAGCATTTT.

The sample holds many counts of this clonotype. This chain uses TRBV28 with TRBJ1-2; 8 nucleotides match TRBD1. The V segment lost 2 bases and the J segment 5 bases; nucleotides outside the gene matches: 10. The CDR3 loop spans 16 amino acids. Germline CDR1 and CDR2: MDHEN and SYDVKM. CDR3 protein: CASSLQDRVARYGYTF. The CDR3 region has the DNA TGTGCCAGCAGTTTACAGGACAGGGTCGCTCGGTATGGCTACACCTTC.

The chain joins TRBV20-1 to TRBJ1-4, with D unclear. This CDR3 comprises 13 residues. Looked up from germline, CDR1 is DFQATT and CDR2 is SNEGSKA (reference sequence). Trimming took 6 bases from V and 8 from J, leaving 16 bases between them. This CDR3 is CSARPRTREKLFF. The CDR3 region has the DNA TGCAGTGCAAGACCTCGGACGAGAGAAAAACTGTTTTTT.